This passage covers 21 T cell receptor beta chains from one sample sequenced in a study of blood T cell repertoires in COVID-19. The table came from immunoSEQ multiplex PCR; TCRdb's copy has only in-frame clones and leaves some out. The sample records tens of thousands of clones, around 83% being singletons. The material sequenced was peripheral blood. Source of these receptors: a woman over 75 with acute or convalescent COVID-19.

This clone was found once. V usage is TRBV20-1 and J usage is TRBJ2-7; 14 positions match TRBD2. The CDR3 loop spans 15 amino acids. Trimming removed 3 bases from V and 2 bases from J; junction bases left unmatched: 3. From germline, CDR1 is DFQATT and CDR2 SNEGSKA (reference sequence). The CDR3 region has the DNA TGCAGTGCTAGTGGACTAGCGGGGGGCCCCTACGAGCAGTACTTC. Translation gives CSASGLAGGPYEQYF.

The chain carries TRBV19 and TRBJ2-7; 7 bases are a match to TRBD1. This CDR3 has 16 residues. The ends lost 5 bases at V and 6 bases at J; junction bases unmatched: 16. Germline assignment: CDR1 LNHDA and CDR2 SQIVND (reference sequence). The CDR3: CASSGADQGQSAEQYF. CDR3 bases: TGTGCCAGTAGTGGGGCCGACCAGGGACAGTCGGCCGAGCAGTACTTC. Using reference TRBV19 and TRBJ2-7 for the parts outside the CDR3, the full variable domain is DGGITQSPKYLFRKEGQNVTLSCEQNLNHDAMYWYRQDPGQGLRLIYYSQIVNDFQKGDIAEGYSVSREKKESFPLTVTSAQKNPTAFYLCASSGADQGQSAEQYFGPGTRLTVT.

The chain uses TRBV19 and TRBJ1-6; a weak D match, TRBD1 (5 bases). Trimming took off 7 bases at V and 10 bases at J, with 14 bases between the two ends. This CDR3 has 13 residues. The germline V gene has CDR1 LNHDA and CDR2 SQIVND (reference sequence). The CDR3, as DNA: TGTGCCAGTAAGCAGGGAAATAGGTCACCCCTCCACTTT. Protein: CASKQGNRSPLHF.

The chain combines TRBV5-1 with TRBJ2-1, with 10 bases fitting TRBD1. The trim removed 0 bases at V and 8 bases at J, leaving 8 bases unmatched. The CDR3 totals 16 residues. In germline, CDR1 is SGHRS, CDR2 YFSETQ. The CDR3 sequence: CASSLVGDRGLDEQFF. CDR3 coding DNA: TGCGCCAGCAGCTTGGTTGGCGACAGGGGGCTGGATGAGCAGTTCTTC.

The genes are TRBV5-4 and TRBJ1-1; no reliable D call. V shed 4 bases and J shed 3 bases, with 13 bases lying between them. This CDR3 has 14 amino acids. Germline assignment: CDR1 SGHNT and CDR2 YYREEE (reference sequence). The CDR3 spells CASSLGTSYTEAFF. The CDR3 DNA sequence: TGTGCCAGCAGCCTGGGCACATCCTACACTGAAGCTTTCTTT.

This clone was observed a few times. This chain links TRBV30 with TRBJ1-5; the match to TRBD1 covers 9 bases. CDR3 length: 20 amino acids. Germline values: CDR1 GTSNPN, CDR2 SVGIG (reference sequence). V lost 2 bases, J lost 1 base, and 18 bases stayed unmatched. DNA for the CDR3: TGTGCCTGGAGTTCTAACCCCTACAGGGGGCCGGGATGGAGCAATCAGCCCCAGCATTTT. Its protein is CAWSSNPYRGPGWSNQPQHF.

This sequence joins TRBV2 and TRBJ2-3; 7 bases map to TRBD2. The CDR3 covers 14 residues. Trimming at V came to 6 bases and at J to 5 bases, leaving 8 bases not matched to a gene. Germline values: CDR1 SNHLY, CDR2 FYNNEI. The CDR3 DNA follows: TGTGCCAGCAGGAGGGAGGGCAACGGAGATACGCAGTATTTT. Translated, it gives CASRREGNGDTQYF.

This chain uses TRBV2 with TRBJ2-7, with 7 nucleotides matching TRBD1. CDR3 length: 12 residues. Germline lookup yields CDR1 SNHLY and CDR2 FYNNEI. V was pared by 6 bases and J by 4 bases, with 3 bases of the junction left unmatched. This chain's CDR3 is CASRDRVYEQYF. The CDR3 nucleotides are TGTGCCAGCAGAGACAGGGTTTACGAGCAGTACTTC. The entire variable domain, with the rest obtained from reference TRBV2 and TRBJ2-7, is as follows: EPEVTQTPSHQVTQMGQEVILRCVPISNHLYFYWYRQILGQKVEFLVSFYNNEISEKSEIFDDQFSVERPDGSNFTLKIRSTKLEDSAMYFCASRDRVYEQYFGPGTRLTVT.

In nucleotides, the CDR3 is TGTGCCAGCAGTTCCTCTCCCGGTGGCTACACCTTC. As protein: CASSSSPGGYTF. V is TRBV28 and J is TRBJ1-2; D is unclear. V was cut by 4 bases and J by 7 bases, with 10 bases left in between. The germline gives CDR1 MDHEN, CDR2 SYDVKM. This CDR3 has 12 amino acids.

The chain recombines TRBV2 with TRBJ1-2; D gene unclear. V was shortened by 4 bases and J by 4 bases, with 7 bases between the two germline ends. CDR1 SNHLY and CDR2 FYNNEI come from the germline V gene. The CDR3 covers 12 residues. CDR3 residues: CASSVVSYGYTF. In DNA form, the CDR3 reads TGTGCCAGCAGTGTTGTCTCCTATGGCTACACCTTC.

V is TRBV10-1 and J is TRBJ1-4; 12 positions agree with TRBD1. This CDR3 has 18 amino acids. CDR1 WNHNN and CDR2 SYGVQD come from the germline V gene (reference sequence). After removal of 4 bases from V and 8 bases from J, the junction contained 14 bases not matched to a gene. CDR3 coding DNA: TGCGCCAGCAGTGCGTTCCGGGACAGGGGGCGCGCCCGAGAAAAACTGTTTTTT. This encodes CASSAFRDRGRAREKLFF.

The genes are TRBV2 and TRBJ2-2, with D unresolved. The germline gives CDR1 SNHLY, CDR2 FYNNEI. Trimming pared 6 bases from V and 2 bases from J, leaving 13 bases between. CDR3 size: 15 residues. The CDR3 region is CASRADNFNTGELFF. In DNA form, the CDR3 reads TGTGCCAGCAGGGCAGACAACTTTAACACCGGGGAGCTGTTTTTT.

The chain links TRBV27 to TRBJ1-6; TRBD1 matches 7 bases. The length of the CDR3 is 16 residues. Germline V lookup: CDR1 MNHEY, CDR2 SMNVEV (reference sequence). The trim removed 6 bases at V and 7 bases at J, leaving 12 bases unmatched. The CDR3: CASSDDRGQPNSPLHF. The CDR3 DNA reads TGTGCCAGCAGCGACGATCGGGGACAGCCAAATTCACCCCTCCACTTT.

The rearrangement joins TRBV14 to TRBJ2-1; TRBD1 is a possible D gene (6 bases). Trimming removed 5 bases at V and 5 bases at J, with 16 bases between. The CDR3 contains 15 residues. Looked up from germline, CDR1 is SGHDN and CDR2 is FVKESK. CDR3 protein: CASSTGQRGHNEQFF. CDR3 DNA sequence: TGTGCCAGCAGCACAGGGCAGAGGGGACACAATGAGCAGTTCTTC.

V is TRBV3-1 (or the pseudogene TRBV3-2) and J is TRBJ1-2, with 7 bases aligning to TRBD1. The CDR3 has 15 amino acids. Germline V gene sequence: CDR1 LGHDT, CDR2 YNNKEL (reference sequence). Germline trimming cut 1 base from V and 4 bases from J; bases unmatched to any gene: 6. DNA for the CDR3: TGTGCCAGCAGCCAAGCCGGGACAGCTTCCTATGGCTACACCTTC. This codes for CASSQAGTASYGYTF.

This chain links TRBV15 with TRBJ2-2; TRBD1 matches 11 bases. J lost 9 bases, V lost 0 bases, and 9 bases had no gene match. Germline CDR1 is LNHNV and CDR2 is YYDKDF (reference sequence). The CDR3 has 17 amino acids. The CDR3 spells CATSRDQGQGAMRELFF. The CDR3 DNA follows: TGTGCCACCAGCAGAGATCAAGGACAGGGGGCCATGAGGGAGCTGTTTTTT.

V is TRBV5-6 and J is TRBJ1-4, with D perhaps TRBD1 (5 bases). V was shortened by 3 bases and J by 4 bases, with 13 bases between the two germline ends. Looked up from germline, CDR1 is SGHDT and CDR2 is YYEEEE. The CDR3 loop spans 15 amino acids. The CDR3 spells CASSSIQGLNEKLFF. The CDR3 DNA sequence: TGTGCCAGCAGCTCTATTCAGGGCCTTAATGAAAAACTGTTTTTT.

The CDR3 protein is CASSLGLASSYNEQFF. CDR3 DNA sequence: TGTGCCAGCAGCTTGGGATTGGCATCCTCCTACAATGAGCAGTTCTTC. The chain couples TRBV5-4 to TRBJ2-1; D call uncertain. The V end lost 0 bases, the J end lost 0 bases, and 10 bases lay between the germline ends. Germline CDR1 SGHNT, CDR2 YYREEE (reference sequence). CDR3 length: 16 amino acids.

V gene TRBV5-1 combines with J gene TRBJ1-2, with 8 nucleotides matching TRBD1. J lost 4 bases, V lost 5 bases, and 7 bases had no gene match. CDR1 SGHRS and CDR2 YFSETQ come from the germline V gene. The CDR3 spans 14 residues. The CDR3 DNA is TGCGCCAGCAGTCAATCGGGACAGGCCTATGGCTACACCTTC. Its protein is CASSQSGQAYGYTF.

The chain employs TRBV12-3 or TRBV12-4 and TRBJ1-1; 7 bases match TRBD1. This CDR3 region has 12 residues. V lost 10 bases, J lost 5 bases, and 7 bases stayed unmatched. The CDR3 sequence: CAIAGGWTEAFF. The CDR3 DNA reads as TGTGCCATCGCAGGGGGTTGGACTGAAGCTTTCTTT.

The rearrangement uses TRBV6-5 and TRBJ2-7; 10 bases are a match to TRBD1. The trim removed 6 bases at V and 2 bases at J, leaving 7 bases unmatched. There are 15 residues in the CDR3. The germline CDR1 and CDR2 sequences are MNHEY and SVGAGI. In DNA form, the CDR3 reads TGTGCCAGCAGGGAGGGGACAGGGGCTCCCTACGAGCAGTACTTC. Protein: CASREGTGAPYEQYF.